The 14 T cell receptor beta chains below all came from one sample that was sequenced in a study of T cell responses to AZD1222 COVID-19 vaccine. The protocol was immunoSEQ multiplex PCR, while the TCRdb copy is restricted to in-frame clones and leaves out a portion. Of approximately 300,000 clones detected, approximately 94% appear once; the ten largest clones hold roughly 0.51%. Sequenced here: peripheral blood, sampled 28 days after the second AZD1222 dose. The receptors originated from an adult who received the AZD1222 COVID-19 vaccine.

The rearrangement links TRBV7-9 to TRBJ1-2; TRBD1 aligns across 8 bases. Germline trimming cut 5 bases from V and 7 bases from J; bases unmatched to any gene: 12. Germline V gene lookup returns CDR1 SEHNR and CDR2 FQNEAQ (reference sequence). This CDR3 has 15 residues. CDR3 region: CASSRQGALMGGYTF. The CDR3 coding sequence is TGTGCCAGCAGCAGGCAGGGGGCTCTGATGGGTGGCTACACCTTC.

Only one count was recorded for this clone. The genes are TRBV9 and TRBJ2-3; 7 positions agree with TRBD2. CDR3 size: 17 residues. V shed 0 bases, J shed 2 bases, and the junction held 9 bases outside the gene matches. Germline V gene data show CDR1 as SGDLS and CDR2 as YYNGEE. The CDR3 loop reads CASSVGRGGRLTDTQYF. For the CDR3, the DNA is TGTGCCAGCAGCGTAGGTCGCGGCGGGAGACTCACAGATACGCAGTATTTT.

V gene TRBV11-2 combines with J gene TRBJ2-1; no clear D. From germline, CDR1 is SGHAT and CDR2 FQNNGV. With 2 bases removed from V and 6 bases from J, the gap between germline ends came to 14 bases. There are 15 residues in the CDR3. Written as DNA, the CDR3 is TGTGCCAGCAGCTTAAACACTATAGTTGGCAATGAGCAGTTCTTC. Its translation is CASSLNTIVGNEQFF.

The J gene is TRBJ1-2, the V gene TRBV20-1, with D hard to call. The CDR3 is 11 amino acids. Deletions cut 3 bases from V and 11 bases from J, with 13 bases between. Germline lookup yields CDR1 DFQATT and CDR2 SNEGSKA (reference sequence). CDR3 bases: TGCAGTGCTAGGGGTTTTGAACCTTACACCTTC. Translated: CSARGFEPYTF.

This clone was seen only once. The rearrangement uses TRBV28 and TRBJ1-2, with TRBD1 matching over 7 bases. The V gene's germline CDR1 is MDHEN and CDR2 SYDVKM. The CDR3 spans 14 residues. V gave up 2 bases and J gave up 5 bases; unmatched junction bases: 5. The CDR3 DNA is TGTGCCAGCAGTTTAAAGGGGGCTGGATATGGCTACACCTTC. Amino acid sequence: CASSLKGAGYGYTF.

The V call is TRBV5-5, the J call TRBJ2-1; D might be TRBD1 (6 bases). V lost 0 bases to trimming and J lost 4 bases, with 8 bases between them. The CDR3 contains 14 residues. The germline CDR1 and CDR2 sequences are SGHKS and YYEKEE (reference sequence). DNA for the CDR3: TGTGCCAGCAGCTTGGGGGACACATACAATGAGCAGTTCTTC. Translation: CASSLGDTYNEQFF.

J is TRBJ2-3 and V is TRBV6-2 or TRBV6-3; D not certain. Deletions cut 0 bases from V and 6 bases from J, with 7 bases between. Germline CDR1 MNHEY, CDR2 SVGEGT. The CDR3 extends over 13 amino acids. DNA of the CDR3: TGTGCCAGCAGTTACTCGACGGCGGATACGCAGTATTTT. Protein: CASSYSTADTQYF.

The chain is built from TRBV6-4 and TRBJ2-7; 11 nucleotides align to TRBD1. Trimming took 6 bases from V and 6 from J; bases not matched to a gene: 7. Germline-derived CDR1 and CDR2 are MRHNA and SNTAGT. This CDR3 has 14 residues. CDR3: CASRGQGAIIEQYF. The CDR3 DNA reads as TGTGCCAGCAGAGGACAGGGGGCAATCATCGAGCAGTACTTC.

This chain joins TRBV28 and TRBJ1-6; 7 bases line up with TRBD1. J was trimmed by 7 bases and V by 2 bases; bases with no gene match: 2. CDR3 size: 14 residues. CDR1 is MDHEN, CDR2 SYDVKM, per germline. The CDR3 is CASSLLGQNSPLHF. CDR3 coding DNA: TGTGCCAGCAGTTTACTGGGACAGAATTCACCCCTCCACTTT.

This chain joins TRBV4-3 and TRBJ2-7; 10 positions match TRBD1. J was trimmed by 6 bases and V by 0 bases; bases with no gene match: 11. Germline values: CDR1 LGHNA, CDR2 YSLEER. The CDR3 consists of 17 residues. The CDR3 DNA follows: TGCGCCAGCAGCCAAGATGGCTCCGGGACAGGGGTTGGCGAGCAGTACTTC. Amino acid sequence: CASSQDGSGTGVGEQYF.

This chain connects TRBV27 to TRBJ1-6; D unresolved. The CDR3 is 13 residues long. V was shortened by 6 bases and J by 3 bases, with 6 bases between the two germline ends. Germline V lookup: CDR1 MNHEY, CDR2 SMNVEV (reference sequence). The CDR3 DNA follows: TGTGCCAGCAGGAAAGACTATAATTCACCCCTCCACTTT. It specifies CASRKDYNSPLHF.

CDR3 amino acids: CASSEAGREGSYEQYF. The CDR3 region has the DNA TGTGCCAGCAGTGAAGCCGGACGAGAGGGGTCATACGAGCAGTACTTC. The chain employs TRBV6-1 and TRBJ2-7; the D gene could be TRBD1 or TRBD2 (5 bases each). The CDR3 runs to 16 residues. CDR1 is MNHNS, CDR2 SASEGT, per germline. V was clipped by 0 bases and J by 4 bases, with 16 bases between them.

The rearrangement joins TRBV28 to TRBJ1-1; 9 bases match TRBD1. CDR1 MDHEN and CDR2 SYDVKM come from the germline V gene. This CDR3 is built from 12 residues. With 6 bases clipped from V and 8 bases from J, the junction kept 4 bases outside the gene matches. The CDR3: CASRWGQGEAFF. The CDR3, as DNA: TGTGCCAGCAGGTGGGGACAGGGAGAAGCTTTCTTT.

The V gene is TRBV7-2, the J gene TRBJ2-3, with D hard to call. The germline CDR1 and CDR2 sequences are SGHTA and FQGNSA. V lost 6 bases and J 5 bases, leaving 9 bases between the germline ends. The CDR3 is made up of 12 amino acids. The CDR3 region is CASSPARDTQYF. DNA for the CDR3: TGTGCCAGCAGTCCAGCGAGAGATACGCAGTATTTT.